The 9 T cell receptor beta chains below were found in one sample sequenced in a study of healthy donors' naive CD4 and CD8 T cells. Each TCR library used roughly 0.45 ug of total RNA and a linear amplification protocol. TCRdb processed the reads anew with MiXCR; each CDR3 protein has one entry. In the table there are about 180,000 distinct CDR3 sequences, 65% to 80% of which are singletons. The material sequenced was naive CD4+ and CD8+ T cells sorted from blood, pooled from several donors. Receptors were obtained from a pool of human donors in good health; the sample pools cells from several healthy donors.

The chain joins TRBV21-1 to TRBJ2-7; TRBD1, as called in the table, went unchecked against the DNA. TRBV21-1 is deemed a pseudogene. The CDR3 runs to 16 residues. CDR3 in amino acids: CASSSRQGATTYEQYV. The CDR3 coding sequence is TGTGCCAGCAGCTCACGACAGGGAGCTACCACCTACGAGCAGTACGTC.

This chain joins TRBV29-1 and TRBJ1-2; 7 bases agree with TRBD1. This CDR3 contains 12 residues. Germline assignment: CDR1 SQVTM and CDR2 ANQGSEA. With V trimmed by 3 bases and J by 7 bases, 5 bases remained unmatched. In DNA, the CDR3 is TGCAGCGTTGAGACAGGGTCGACTGGCTACACCTTC. Protein: CSVETGSTGYTF.

This rearrangement joins TRBV29-1 to TRBJ1-2; no definite D call. Germline assignment: CDR1 SQVTM and CDR2 ANQGSEA. CDR3 length: 15 amino acids. V lost 5 bases, J lost 0 bases, and 16 bases lay in between. The CDR3: CSVWAGSLANYGYTF. CDR3 nucleotide sequence: TGCAGCGTTTGGGCAGGATCCTTAGCTAACTATGGCTACACCTTC.

This chain connects TRBV29-1 to TRBJ2-3, with 7 bases identical to TRBD1. The CDR3 is 15 residues long. Germline loops: CDR1 SQVTM, CDR2 ANQGSEA. V lost 1 base to trimming and J lost 2 bases; unmatched junction nucleotides: 6. The CDR3 region is CSVEGGRGYTDTQYF. In DNA, the CDR3 is TGCAGCGTTGAAGGAGGCAGGGGGTACACAGATACGCAGTATTTT.

The chain is built from TRBV18 and TRBJ2-5, with D perhaps TRBD2 (6 bases). Trimming stripped 5 bases from V and 2 bases from J, with 12 bases between. This CDR3 is built from 14 residues. Germline CDR1 KGHSH, CDR2 LQKENI. In DNA form, the CDR3 reads TGTGCCAGCTCAGCCGGGGGATCTCAAGAGACCCAGTACTTC. It codes for CASSAGGSQETQYF.

This clonotype was detected a few times. V is TRBV29-1 and J is TRBJ1-1, with D perhaps matching TRBD1 (5 bases). V lost 8 bases, J lost 3 bases, and 16 bases lay in between. This CDR3 contains 13 residues. Germline V lookup: CDR1 SQVTM, CDR2 ANQGSEA. The CDR3 loop reads CSLSKGEYTEAFF. The CDR3 DNA sequence: TGCAGCCTTTCTAAAGGGGAATACACTGAAGCTTTCTTT.

This sequence joins TRBV29-1 and TRBJ1-1; D gene unclear. The V gene's germline CDR1 is SQVTM and CDR2 ANQGSEA. Trimming removed 1 base at V and 5 bases at J, with 11 bases between. The length of the CDR3 is 13 residues. The DNA of the CDR3 is TGCAGCGTTGAAGGGGGAAGTCAAACTGAAGCTTTCTTT. It codes for CSVEGGSQTEAFF.

In its sample, this clonotype was seen a few times. V is TRBV19 and J is TRBJ2-3, with a tentative D call TRBD1 (6 bases). V shed 6 bases and J shed 0 bases, with 10 bases lying between them. Germline V gene data show CDR1 as LNHDA and CDR2 as SQIVND (reference sequence). The CDR3 is made up of 14 amino acids. The CDR3 region has the DNA TGTGCCAGTAGCTTGGACAGAAGCACAGATACGCAGTATTTT. As protein: CASSLDRSTDTQYF.

The genes are TRBV18 and TRBJ1-1, with D perhaps TRBD1 (5 bases). Germline assignment: CDR1 KGHSH and CDR2 LQKENI. CDR3 length: 15 residues. Trimming cost V 4 bases and J 0 bases, with 12 bases left between them. CDR3 sequence reads: CASSLAGLMNTEAFF. CDR3 nucleotides: TGTGCCAGCTCACTAGCAGGGCTCATGAACACTGAAGCTTTCTTT.